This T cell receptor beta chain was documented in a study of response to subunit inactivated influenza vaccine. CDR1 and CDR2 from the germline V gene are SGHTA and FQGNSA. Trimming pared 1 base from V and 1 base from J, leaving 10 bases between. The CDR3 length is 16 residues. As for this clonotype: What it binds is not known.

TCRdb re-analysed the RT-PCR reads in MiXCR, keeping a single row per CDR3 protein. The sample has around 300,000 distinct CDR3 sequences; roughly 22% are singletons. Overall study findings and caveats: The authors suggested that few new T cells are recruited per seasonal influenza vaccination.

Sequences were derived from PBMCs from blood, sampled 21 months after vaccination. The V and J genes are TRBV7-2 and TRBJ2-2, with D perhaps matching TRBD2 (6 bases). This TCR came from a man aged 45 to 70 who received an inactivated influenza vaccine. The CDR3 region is CASSLGWGGNTGELFF. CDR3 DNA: TGTGCCAGCAGCTTAGGTTGGGGAGGGAACACCGGGGAGCTGTTTTTT.